This paragraph reports one T cell receptor (beta chain). Its specificity is not known. The method was immunoSEQ multiplex PCR; TCRdb's version includes in-frame clones alone and lacks a portion of them. The sample has more than 80,000 clones, about 96% seen once. Per the germline V gene, CDR1 is SEHNR and CDR2 is FQNEAQ (reference sequence). V was trimmed by 3 bases and J by 2 bases, leaving 7 bases between them. The CDR3 covers 13 residues. The entry originates in a study of cytomegalovirus exposure and HLA in healthy donors. Points from the study as a whole: In vitro checks showed that a few CMV-associated chains really do target CMV antigens. Overall, approximately 180 TCR beta chains were annotated as cytomegalovirus-associated.

This TCR derives from a woman aged 18-35 years in good health and CMV-seronegative. The sequenced sample consisted of PBMCs. The V gene is TRBV7-9, the J gene TRBJ1-2; D uncertain. CDR3 DNA sequence: TGTGCCAGCAGCTTTGGGGAGAACTATGGCTACACCTTC. The encoded protein is CASSFGENYGYTF.